Detailed here is one T cell receptor (beta chain). These data originate in a study of cytomegalovirus exposure and HLA in healthy donors. The PCR contained 60 Vbeta and 13 Jbeta primers. Assay: immunoSEQ multiplex PCR; the TCRdb copy retains only in-frame clones and omits some. The data hold approximately 140,000 clones, with 75% to 80% observed a single time. Sequenced sample: PBMCs. This receptor was identified in a man younger than 30 in good health and CMV-seronegative.

CDR3 sequence reads: CASSHVRESSPLHF. The CDR3 region has the DNA TGTGCCAGCAGCCATGTCAGGGAAAGTTCACCCCTCCACTTT. V usage is TRBV4-2 and J usage is TRBJ1-6; TRBD1 might be the D (5 bases). Germline CDR1 LGHNA, CDR2 YNFKEQ. Between the trimmed V and J ends, which lost 3 bases and 9 bases, there was a span of 12 bases. The length of the CDR3 is 14 residues.